This T cell receptor beta chain was recovered during a study of breast tumors, draining lymph nodes, adjacent tissues. Study-level findings and limits: Luminal-like breast cancer showed significantly greater tumor-nontumor repertoire similarity than basal-like breast cancer did.

With regard to this clonotype: No antigen is known for it.

TCRdb fed the multiplex PCR reads into MiXCR, producing one record per CDR3 protein. Of about 180,000 distinct CDR3 sequences listed, about 34% are singletons. Axillary draining lymph nodes of breast cancer patients supplied the node samples. The sample consisted of axillary lymph node tissue. The receptor comes from a female donor with breast cancer. Some clones in this sample may be carry-over from other donors' samples.

CDR3 protein: CASKAGGTEAFF. The CDR3, as DNA: TGTGCCAGCAAGGCAGGGGGCACTGAAGCTTTCTTT. This chain links TRBV28 with TRBJ1-1, with TRBD1 matching 7 bases. The CDR3 totals 12 residues. Per the germline V gene, CDR1 is MDHEN and CDR2 is SYDVKM. After removal of 7 bases from V and 4 bases from J, the junction contained 3 bases not matched to a gene.